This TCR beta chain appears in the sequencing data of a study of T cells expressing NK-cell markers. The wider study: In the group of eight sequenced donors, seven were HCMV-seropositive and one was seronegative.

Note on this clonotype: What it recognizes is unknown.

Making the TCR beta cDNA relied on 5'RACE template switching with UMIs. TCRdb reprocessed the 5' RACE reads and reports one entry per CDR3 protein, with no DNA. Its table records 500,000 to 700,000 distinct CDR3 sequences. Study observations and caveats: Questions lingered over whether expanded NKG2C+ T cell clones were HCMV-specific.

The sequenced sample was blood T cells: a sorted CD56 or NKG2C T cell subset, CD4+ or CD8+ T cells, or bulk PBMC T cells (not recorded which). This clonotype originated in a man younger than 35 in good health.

The CDR3 sequence is CASSYTGTGMETQYF. The chain joins TRBV2 to TRBJ2-5; the TCRdb call, TRBD1, lacks DNA for checking. The CDR3 has 15 amino acids. Germline CDR1 reads SNHLY; CDR2 reads FYNNEI.